The source of this TCR beta chain is a study of PD-1 blockade in mismatch repair-deficient tumors. Trimming removed 1 base from V and 0 bases from J; junction bases left unmatched: 12. There are 18 residues in the CDR3. The germline CDR1 and CDR2 sequences are SGDLS and YYNGEE. Method: immunoSEQ multiplex PCR; TCRdb's copy keeps in-frame clones and lacks some. This sample yields 45,000 to 55,000 clones, of which 65% to 85% are seen a single time; about 8.1% belongs to the top ten. The sequencing here drew on peripheral blood, taken roughly 21 weeks after starting pembrolizumab. The chain has TRBV9 and TRBJ1-2, with 7 bases aligning to TRBD1. The clonotype comes from an adult with mismatch repair-deficient cancer. This CDR3 is CASSVPRGATGPNYGYTF. CDR3 coding DNA: TGTGCCAGCAGCGTACCACGTGGGGCGACAGGGCCTAACTATGGCTACACCTTC.